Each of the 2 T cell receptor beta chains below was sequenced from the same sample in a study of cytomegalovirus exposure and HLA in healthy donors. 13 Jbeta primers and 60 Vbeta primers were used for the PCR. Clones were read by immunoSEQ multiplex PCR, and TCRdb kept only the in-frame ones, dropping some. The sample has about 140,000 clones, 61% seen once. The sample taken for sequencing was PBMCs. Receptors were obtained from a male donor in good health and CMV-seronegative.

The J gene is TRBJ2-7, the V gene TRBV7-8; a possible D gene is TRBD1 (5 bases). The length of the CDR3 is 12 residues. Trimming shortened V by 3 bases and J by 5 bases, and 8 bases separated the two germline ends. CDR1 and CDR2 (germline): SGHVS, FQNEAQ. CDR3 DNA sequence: TGTGCCAGCAGCTTTTCAGGGAACGAGCAGTACTTC. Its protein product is CASSFSGNEQYF.

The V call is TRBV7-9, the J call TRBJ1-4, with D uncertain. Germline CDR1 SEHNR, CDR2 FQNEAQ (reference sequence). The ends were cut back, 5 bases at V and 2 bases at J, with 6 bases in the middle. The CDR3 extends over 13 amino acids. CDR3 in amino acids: CASSDGTNEKLFF. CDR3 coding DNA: TGTGCCAGCAGCGACGGGACTAATGAAAAACTGTTTTTT.